This TCR beta chain was obtained from a study of blood T cell repertoires in COVID-19. Turning to the study itself: Sample material is recorded as cDNA or gDNA derived from T cells, B-cell-depleted T cells, or PBMCs.

The CDR3 runs to 12 residues. Germline V gene data show CDR1 as SGHAT and CDR2 as FQNNGV. Method: immunoSEQ multiplex PCR; TCRdb's copy keeps in-frame clones and lacks some. The table shows approximately 250,000 clones, with 84% occurring only once. A remark on this clone: At one of its ends the junction is not consistent with the germline gene, which may arise from a read error.

The V gene is TRBV11-2, the J gene TRBJ2-1; perhaps TRBD2 as D (5 bases). This receptor was identified in a young man with acute COVID-19. The material sequenced was PBMCs or T cells enriched from blood (not recorded which). CDR3 amino acids: CASSPDYYEQFF. CDR3 coding DNA: TGTGCCAGCAGCCCCGACTACTATGAGCAGTTCTTC.